This T cell receptor beta chain derives from a study of shared T cell receptors in the human thymus. This clone was recorded a few times. The repertoire was sequenced with immunoSEQ multiplex PCR; TCRdb's copy has only in-frame clones and lacks some. The sample yields 500,000 to 750,000 clones, over 75% seen once. The sample was also linked to a second study, of human thymus T cells.

Sequencing used thymocytes. The sequence was obtained from a boy under three years old with a congenital heart defect.

This chain's CDR3 is CASSVAGGLPYEQYF. As DNA, the CDR3 is TGTGCCAGCAGTGTTGCGGGAGGGCTACCATACGAGCAGTACTTC. The V and J genes are TRBV6-4 and TRBJ2-7, with 9 bases identical to TRBD2. Germline CDR1 MRHNA, CDR2 SNTAGT. V lost 4 bases to trimming and J lost 4 bases; unmatched junction nucleotides: 8. The CDR3 is made up of 15 amino acids.